The present T cell receptor beta chain was sequenced within a study of CD8+ T cells in alopecia areata. Reverse transcribed after extraction, RNA yielded cDNA as the sequencing template. Assay used: immunoSEQ multiplex PCR; TCRdb lists only in-frame clones, some missing. The sample has about 290,000 clones, 55% to 70% seen once; the top ten hold 1.8%. Study observations and caveats: Normal-skin resident alphabeta T cells also appear among scalp sample sequences. Among the top 100, expanded CD8+ clones, as well as scalp clonality, were significantly decreased by tofacitinib. Mice showed TCR sharing more clearly than patients did, possibly owing to HLA.

As to this clone: What it binds is unknown.

The treatment: oral pan-JAK inhibitor, 5-10 mg twice daily. The source of this sequence is a human donor with alopecia areata. This material consisted of CD4+ T cells sorted from blood, taken at week 24, from a patient treated with tofacitinib.

In nucleotides, the CDR3 is TGCAGCGTTGCCCCCGGGACAGGGTACCACGAGCAGTACTTC. Amino acid sequence: CSVAPGTGYHEQYF. The genes are TRBV29-1 and TRBJ2-7, with 9 bases identical to TRBD1. The CDR3 extends over 14 amino acids. Germline V gene data show CDR1 as SQVTM and CDR2 as ANQGSEA. V shed 4 bases, J shed 5 bases, and the junction held 9 bases outside the gene matches.